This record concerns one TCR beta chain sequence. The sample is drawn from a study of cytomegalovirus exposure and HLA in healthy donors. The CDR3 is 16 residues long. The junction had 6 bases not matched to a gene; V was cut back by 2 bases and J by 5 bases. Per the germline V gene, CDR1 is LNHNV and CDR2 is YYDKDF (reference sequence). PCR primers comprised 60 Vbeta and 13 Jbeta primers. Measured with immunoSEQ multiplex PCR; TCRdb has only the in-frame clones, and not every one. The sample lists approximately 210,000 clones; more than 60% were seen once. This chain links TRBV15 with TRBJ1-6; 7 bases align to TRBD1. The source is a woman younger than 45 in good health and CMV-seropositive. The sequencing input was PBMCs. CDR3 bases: TGTGCCACCAGCAGATACCCCGGGACAGATAATTCACCCCTCCACTTT. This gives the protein CATSRYPGTDNSPLHF.